Listed here are 14 T cell receptor beta chains from one sample, sequenced in a study of Tregs in tolerant kidney transplant recipients (dated by TCRdb to about 2019). Libraries came from the immunoSEQ multiplex PCR assay. What TCRdb holds here is the immuneACCESS table cut down to in-frame rearrangements. Part of the clones is not present; checked against another copy, under half of the missing clones reflect an unresolved V gene, and the others are unexplained. In all, the sample holds 200,000 to 300,000 clones, and approximately 84% of those were seen once. The top ten clones comprise around 0.61% of the sample. Sequencing used CD4+ T cells from blood. These receptors all stem from a human donor in good health.

V usage is TRBV4-1 and J usage is TRBJ1-2; D is ambiguous. Per germline, CDR1 MGHRA and CDR2 YSYEKL. The CDR3 consists of 14 residues. Trimming cost V 1 base and J 7 bases, with 13 bases left between them. CDR3 sequence (DNA): TGCGCCAGCAGCCAAGGGGGATTCCTCTCTGGCTACACCTTC. It codes for CASSQGGFLSGYTF.

CDR3 sequence reads: CASSYSPLYGYTF. In DNA form, the CDR3 reads TGTGCCAGCAGTTACTCGCCTCTATATGGCTACACCTTC. V and J are TRBV6-6 and TRBJ1-2; D call uncertain. The CDR3 consists of 13 residues. V lost 0 bases and J lost 5, with 7 bases in between. Germline V lookup: CDR1 MNHNY, CDR2 SVGAGI (reference sequence).

The chain has TRBV6-5 and TRBJ1-5; a weak D match, TRBD1 (6 bases). The V end lost 6 bases, the J end lost 6 bases, and 15 bases lay between the germline ends. The germline CDR1 and CDR2 sequences are MNHEY and SVGAGI. The CDR3 runs to 14 residues. This chain's CDR3 is CASSSTGRGQPQHF. For the CDR3, the DNA is TGTGCCAGCAGCTCCACAGGGCGGGGTCAGCCCCAGCATTTT.

The chain uses TRBV10-3 and TRBJ1-5; unclear D gene. V shed 4 bases and J shed 1 base, with 5 bases lying between them. CDR1 and CDR2 from the germline V gene are ENHRY and SYGVKD. The CDR3 extends over 13 amino acids. CDR3: CAISVQSNQPQHF. The CDR3 nucleotides read TGTGCCATCAGTGTCCAAAGCAATCAGCCCCAGCATTTT.

This clone was seen a handful of times. The chain employs TRBV6-5 and TRBJ1-5, with TRBD1 identical over 12 bases. CDR1 and CDR2 from the germline V gene are MNHEY and SVGAGI. The CDR3 extends over 15 amino acids. The V and J ends lost 5 bases and 2 bases, in that order; junction bases with no gene match: 1. In nucleotides, the CDR3 is TGTGCCAGCAGTAGGGACAGGGGGCGCAATCAGCCCCAGCATTTT. Its translation: CASSRDRGRNQPQHF.

The rearrangement joins TRBV27 to TRBJ2-7; maybe TRBD2 (6 bases). This CDR3 is 16 amino acids long. Germline CDR1 is MNHEY and CDR2 is SMNVEV (reference sequence). With 5 bases removed from V and 4 bases from J, the gap between germline ends came to 21 bases. The CDR3 spells CASSTAGGIGPYEQYF. The CDR3 DNA sequence: TGTGCCAGCAGTACGGCTGGGGGGATCGGCCCATACGAGCAGTACTTC.

The V and J genes are TRBV19 and TRBJ2-5; D ambiguous. CDR1 is LNHDA, CDR2 SQIVND, per germline (reference sequence). This CDR3 contains 15 residues. Trimming removed 1 base at V and 7 bases at J, with 16 bases between. The CDR3 reads CASSIAARWGGTQYF. The CDR3 nucleotides read TGTGCCAGTAGTATAGCTGCTAGATGGGGTGGGACCCAGTACTTC. The full variable domain, in which reference TRBV19 and TRBJ2-5 provide the parts outside the CDR3, is DGGITQSPKYLFRKEGQNVTLSCEQNLNHDAMYWYRQDPGQGLRLIYYSQIVNDFQKGDIAEGYSVSREKKESFPLTVTSAQKNPTAFYLCASSIAARWGGTQYFGPGTRLLVL.

This sequence joins TRBV5-4 and TRBJ2-7; tentatively, D is TRBD1 (5 bases). Trimming pared 3 bases from V and 11 bases from J, leaving 15 bases between. CDR1 SGHNT and CDR2 YYREEE come from the germline V gene (reference sequence). The CDR3 contains 12 residues. The CDR3 spells CASSSGRSREYF. The CDR3 coding sequence is TGTGCCAGCAGCTCAGGGCGCTCCCGGGAGTACTTC.

The chain uses TRBV4-1 and TRBJ1-6; TRBD1 might be the D (5 bases). CDR1 and CDR2 from the germline V gene are MGHRA and YSYEKL. The length of the CDR3 is 14 residues. With 8 bases removed from V and 7 bases from J, the gap between germline ends came to 15 bases. The CDR3 DNA sequence: TGCGCCAGCGGCGGAGGAGGGGCCAATTCACCCCTCCACTTT. Protein: CASGGGGANSPLHF.

This chain connects TRBV11-2 to TRBJ2-2; 7 bases agree with TRBD1. Germline values: CDR1 SGHAT, CDR2 FQNNGV. The CDR3 spans 15 residues. V gave up 6 bases and J gave up 0 bases; unmatched junction bases: 4. The CDR3 nucleotides are TGTGCCAGCAGGTCCGGGACAGCGAACACCGGGGAGCTGTTTTTT. As protein: CASRSGTANTGELFF.

The chain has TRBV5-1 and TRBJ1-1; D uncertain. The CDR3 has 14 amino acids. CDR1 is SGHRS, CDR2 YFSETQ, per germline. Between the trimmed V and J ends, which lost 0 bases and 6 bases, there was a span of 12 bases. CDR3 sequence: CASSLAVRVAEAFF. The CDR3 DNA reads TGCGCCAGCAGCTTGGCCGTTAGGGTTGCTGAAGCTTTCTTT.

The table lists this clone with a few counts. The CDR3 DNA reads as TGTGCCAGCACAGGGGTCTATGGCTACACCTTC. As protein: CASTGVYGYTF. V and J are TRBV2 and TRBJ1-2; D is possibly TRBD1 (6 bases). Trimming removed 7 bases from V and 4 bases from J, with 7 bases in between. This CDR3 is built from 11 residues. In germline, CDR1 is SNHLY, CDR2 FYNNEI.

V usage is TRBV7-9 and J usage is TRBJ1-3; perhaps TRBD1 as D (5 bases). CDR1 and CDR2 (germline): SEHNR, FQNEAQ (reference sequence). Trimming took off 6 bases at V and 2 bases at J, with 11 bases between the two ends. The CDR3 runs to 14 residues. CDR3 sequence reads: CASSYGTAGNTIYF. CDR3 DNA sequence: TGTGCCAGCAGTTACGGGACTGCTGGAAACACCATATATTTT.

V is TRBV30 and J is TRBJ2-5; D is perhaps TRBD1 (6 bases). This CDR3 comprises 13 residues. Looked up from germline, CDR1 is GTSNPN and CDR2 is SVGIG (reference sequence). Trimming left V 1 base short and J 4 bases short, with 10 bases between. CDR3 region: CAWSGDIGETQYF. The CDR3 DNA follows: TGTGCCTGGAGTGGGGACATAGGAGAGACCCAGTACTTC.